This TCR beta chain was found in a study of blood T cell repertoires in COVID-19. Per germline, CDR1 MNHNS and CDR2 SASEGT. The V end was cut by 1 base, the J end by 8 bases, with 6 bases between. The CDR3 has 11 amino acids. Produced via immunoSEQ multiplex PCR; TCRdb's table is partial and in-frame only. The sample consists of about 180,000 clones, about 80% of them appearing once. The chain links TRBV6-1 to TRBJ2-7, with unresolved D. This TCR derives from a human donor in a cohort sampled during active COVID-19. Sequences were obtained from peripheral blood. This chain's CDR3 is CASSEGAQQYF. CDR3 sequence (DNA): TGTGCCAGCAGTGAAGGGGCGCAGCAGTACTTC.